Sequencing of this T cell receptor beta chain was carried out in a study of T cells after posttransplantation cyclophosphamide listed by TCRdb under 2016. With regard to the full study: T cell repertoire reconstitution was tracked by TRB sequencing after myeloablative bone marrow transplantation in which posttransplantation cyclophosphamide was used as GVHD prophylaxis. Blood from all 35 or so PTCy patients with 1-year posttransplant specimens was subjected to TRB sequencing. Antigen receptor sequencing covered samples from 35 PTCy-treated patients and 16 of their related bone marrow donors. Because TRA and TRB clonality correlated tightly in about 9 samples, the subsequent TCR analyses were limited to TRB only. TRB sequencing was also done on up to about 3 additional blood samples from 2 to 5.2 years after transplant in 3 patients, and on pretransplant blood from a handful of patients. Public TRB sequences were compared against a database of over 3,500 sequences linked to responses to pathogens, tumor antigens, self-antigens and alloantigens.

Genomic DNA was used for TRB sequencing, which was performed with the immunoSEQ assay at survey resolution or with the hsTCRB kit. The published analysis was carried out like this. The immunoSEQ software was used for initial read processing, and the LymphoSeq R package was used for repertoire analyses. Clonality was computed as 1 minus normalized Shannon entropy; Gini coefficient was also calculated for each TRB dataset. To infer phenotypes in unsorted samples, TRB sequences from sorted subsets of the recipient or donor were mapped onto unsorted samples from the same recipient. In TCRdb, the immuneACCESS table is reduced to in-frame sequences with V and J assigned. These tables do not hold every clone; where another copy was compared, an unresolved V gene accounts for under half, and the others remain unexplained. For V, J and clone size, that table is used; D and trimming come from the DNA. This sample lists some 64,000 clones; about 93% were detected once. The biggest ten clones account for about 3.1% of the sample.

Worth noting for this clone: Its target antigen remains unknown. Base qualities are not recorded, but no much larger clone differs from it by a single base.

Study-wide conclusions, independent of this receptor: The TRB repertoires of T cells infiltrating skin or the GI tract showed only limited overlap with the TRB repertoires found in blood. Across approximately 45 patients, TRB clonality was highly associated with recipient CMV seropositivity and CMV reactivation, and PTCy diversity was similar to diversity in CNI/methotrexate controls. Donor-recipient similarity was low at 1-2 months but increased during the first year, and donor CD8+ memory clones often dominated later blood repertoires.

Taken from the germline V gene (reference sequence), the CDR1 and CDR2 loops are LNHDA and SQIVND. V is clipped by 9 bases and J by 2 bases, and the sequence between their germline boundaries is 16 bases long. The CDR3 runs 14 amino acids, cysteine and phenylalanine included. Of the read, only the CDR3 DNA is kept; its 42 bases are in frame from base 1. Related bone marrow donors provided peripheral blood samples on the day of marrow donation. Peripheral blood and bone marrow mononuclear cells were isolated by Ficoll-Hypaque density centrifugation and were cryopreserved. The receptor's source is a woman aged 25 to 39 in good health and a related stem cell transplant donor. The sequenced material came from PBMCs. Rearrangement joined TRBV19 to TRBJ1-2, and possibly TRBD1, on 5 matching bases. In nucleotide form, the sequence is TGTGCCAGCTATAACAGAGGGGAGAACTATGGCTACACCTTC. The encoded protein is CASYNRGENYGYTF. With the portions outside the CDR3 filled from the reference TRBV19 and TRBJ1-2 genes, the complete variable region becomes DGGITQSPKYLFRKEGQNVTLSCEQNLNHDAMYWYRQDPGQGLRLIYYSQIVNDFQKGDIAEGYSVSREKKESFPLTVTSAQKNPTAFYLCASYNRGENYGYTFGSGTRLTVV.